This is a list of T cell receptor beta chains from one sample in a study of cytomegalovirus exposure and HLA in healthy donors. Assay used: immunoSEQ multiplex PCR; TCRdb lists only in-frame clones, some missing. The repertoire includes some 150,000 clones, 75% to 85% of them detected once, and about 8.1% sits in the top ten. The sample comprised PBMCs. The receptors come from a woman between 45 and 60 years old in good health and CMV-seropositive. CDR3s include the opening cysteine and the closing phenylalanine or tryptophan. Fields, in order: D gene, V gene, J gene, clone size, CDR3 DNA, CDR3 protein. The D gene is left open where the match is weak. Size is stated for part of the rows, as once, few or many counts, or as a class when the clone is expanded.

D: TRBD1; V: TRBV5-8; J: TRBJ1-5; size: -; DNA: TGTGCCAGCAGCCCTTGGACAGGTGATCAGCCCCAGCATTTT; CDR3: CASSPWTGDQPQHF
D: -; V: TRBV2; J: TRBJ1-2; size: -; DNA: TGTGCCAGCAGCGGGCAGGGGCCGTTCTATGGCTACACCTTC; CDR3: CASSGQGPFYGYTF
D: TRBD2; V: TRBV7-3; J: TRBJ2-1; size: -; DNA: TGTGCCAGCAGCTTATCGGGACTAGGGTACAATGAGCAGTTCTTC; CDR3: CASSLSGLGYNEQFF
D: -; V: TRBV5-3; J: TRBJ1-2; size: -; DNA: TGTGCCAGAAGCTTGCATACAGGGCCTCTTAAATTCTACACCTTC; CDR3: CARSLHTGPLKFYTF
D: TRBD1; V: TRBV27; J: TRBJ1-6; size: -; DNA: TGTGCCAGCAGTCCCCACAGGGGTAATTCACCCCTCCACTTT; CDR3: CASSPHRGNSPLHF
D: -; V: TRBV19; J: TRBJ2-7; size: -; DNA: TGTGCCAGTAGTAGCGACAGCCGCGAGCAGTACTTC; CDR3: CASSSDSREQYF
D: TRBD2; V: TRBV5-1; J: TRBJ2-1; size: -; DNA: TGCGCCAGCAGCTGGACTAGCGGGGACTACAATGAGCAGTTCTTC; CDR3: CASSWTSGDYNEQFF
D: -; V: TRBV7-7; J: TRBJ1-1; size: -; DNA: TGTGCTAGCAGCTTAAAAGGGGGCACTGAAGCTTTCTTT; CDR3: CASSLKGGTEAFF
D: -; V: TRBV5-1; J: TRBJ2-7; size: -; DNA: TGCGCCAGCAGCCGCGGGGCACAGTACGAGCAGTACTTC; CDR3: CASSRGAQYEQYF
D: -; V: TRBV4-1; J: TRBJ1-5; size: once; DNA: TGCGCCAGCAGCCAAGCCAGGAACAATCAGCCCCAGCATTTT; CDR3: CASSQARNNQPQHF
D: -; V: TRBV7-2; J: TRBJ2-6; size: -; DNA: TGTGCCAGCAGCTCGACAGAGTCTGGGGCCAACGTCCTGACTTTC; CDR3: CASSSTESGANVLTF
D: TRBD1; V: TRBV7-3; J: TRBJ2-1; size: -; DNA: TGTGCCAGCAGCTTAGGGACAGGGGGTAGTGAGCAGTTCTTC; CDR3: CASSLGTGGSEQFF
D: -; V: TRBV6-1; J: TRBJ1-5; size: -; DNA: TGTGCCTCACAGTACAGGGTAATTAGCAATCAGCCCCAGCATTTT; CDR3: CASQYRVISNQPQHF
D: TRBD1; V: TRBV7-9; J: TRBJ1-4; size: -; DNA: TGTGCCAGCAGCCTCGGACAGGGCGGTGGAGAAAAACTGTTTTTT; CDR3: CASSLGQGGGEKLFF
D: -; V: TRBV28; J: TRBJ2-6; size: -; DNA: TGTGCCAGTACCCGGGGGGCCTCCTCTGGGGCCAACGTCCTGACTTTC; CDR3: CASTRGASSGANVLTF
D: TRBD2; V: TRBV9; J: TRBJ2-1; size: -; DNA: TGTGCCAGCAGCGCGAGGGGACTAGCGGGATACAATGAGCAGTTCTTC; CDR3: CASSARGLAGYNEQFF
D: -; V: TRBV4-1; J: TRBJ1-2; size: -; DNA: TGCGCCAGCAGCCAAGACAGGGGCGCCTATGGCTACACCTTC; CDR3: CASSQDRGAYGYTF
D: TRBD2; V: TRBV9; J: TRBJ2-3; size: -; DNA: TGTGCCGGCAGCGTATATGGGACTAGCGGGATTACAGATACGCAGTATTTT; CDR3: CAGSVYGTSGITDTQYF
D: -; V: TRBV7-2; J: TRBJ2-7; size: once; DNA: TGTGCCAGCAGCTTACCGCGGAACACCTACGAGCAGTACTTC; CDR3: CASSLPRNTYEQYF
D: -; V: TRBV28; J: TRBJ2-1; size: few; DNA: TGTGCCAGCAGTTTTCGGGCGGGTACCCATACGTTCTTC; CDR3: CASSFRAGTHTFF
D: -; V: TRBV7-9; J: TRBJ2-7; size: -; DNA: TGTGCCAGCAGCTTAATCGGGGGAAGCTCCTACGAGCAGTACTTC; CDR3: CASSLIGGSSYEQYF
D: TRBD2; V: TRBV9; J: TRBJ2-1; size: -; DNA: TGTGCCAGCAGCGTAGAAGGGGGCGGGGGGGGGTTCTTC; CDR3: CASSVEGGGGGFF
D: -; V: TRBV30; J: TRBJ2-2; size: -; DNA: TGTGCCTGGAGTGTTCTTAGGGGTGGCACCGGGGAGCTGTTTTTT; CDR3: CAWSVLRGGTGELFF
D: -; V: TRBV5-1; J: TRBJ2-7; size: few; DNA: TGCGCCAGCAGACGGAGCGGTTCTAACGAGCAGTACTTC; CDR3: CASRRSGSNEQYF
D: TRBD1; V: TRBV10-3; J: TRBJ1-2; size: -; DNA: TGTGCCATCAGTGGGACAGGGGGAGGCTACACCTTC; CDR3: CAISGTGGGYTF
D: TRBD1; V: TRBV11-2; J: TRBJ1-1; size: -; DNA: TGTGCCAGCAGCTCTTTATCCAGGGGGTATGAAGCTTTCTTT; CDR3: CASSSLSRGYEAFF
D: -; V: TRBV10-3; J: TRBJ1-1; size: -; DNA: TGTGCCATCTCAGATAACACTGAAGCTTTCTTT; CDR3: CAISDNTEAFF
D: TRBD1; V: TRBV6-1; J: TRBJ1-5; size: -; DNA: TGTGCCAGCAGTGGGACAGGGGTGGGATTGTGGAATCAGCCCCAGCATTTT; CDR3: CASSGTGVGLWNQPQHF
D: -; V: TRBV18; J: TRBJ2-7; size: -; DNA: TGTGCCAGCTCACCTTTTAGCTCCTACGAGCAGTACTTC; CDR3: CASSPFSSYEQYF
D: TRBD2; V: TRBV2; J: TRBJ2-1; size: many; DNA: TGTGCCAGCATGTGGGCGGGAGGTATTGGGAATGAGCAGTTCTTC; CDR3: CASMWAGGIGNEQFF
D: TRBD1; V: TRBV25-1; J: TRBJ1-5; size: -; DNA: TGTGCCAGCAGTCAGGACAGGGTCGGTCAGCCCCAGCATTTT; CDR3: CASSQDRVGQPQHF
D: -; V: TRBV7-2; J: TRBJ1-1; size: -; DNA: TGTGCCAGCAGCCTTGCGGGTTCTCAGAGCACTGAAGCTTTCTTT; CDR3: CASSLAGSQSTEAFF
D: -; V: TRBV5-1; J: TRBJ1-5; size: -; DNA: TGCGCCAGCAGCTTGGCTCCCGGTCTCAATCAGCCCCAGCATTTT; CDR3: CASSLAPGLNQPQHF
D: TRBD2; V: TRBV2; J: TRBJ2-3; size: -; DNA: TGTGCCAGCAAGTCACGGGGGGAAACAGATACGCAGTATTTT; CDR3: CASKSRGETDTQYF
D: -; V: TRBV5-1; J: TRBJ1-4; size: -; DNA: TGCGCCAGCGCTAGGGGTACCGCAACTAATGAAAAACTGTTTTTT; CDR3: CASARGTATNEKLFF
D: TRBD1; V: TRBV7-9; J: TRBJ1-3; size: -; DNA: TGTGCCAGCAGCCCCGGGACAGCCTCTGGAAACACCATATATTTT; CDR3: CASSPGTASGNTIYF
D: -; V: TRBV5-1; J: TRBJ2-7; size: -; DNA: TGCGCCAGCAGCTTGGCAGGCAACTACGAGCAGTACTTC; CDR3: CASSLAGNYEQYF
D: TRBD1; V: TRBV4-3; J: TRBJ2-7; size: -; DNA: TGCGCCAGCAGCCAAGCGACAGGGGGATACGAGCAGTACTTC; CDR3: CASSQATGGYEQYF
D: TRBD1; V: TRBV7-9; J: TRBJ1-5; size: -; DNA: TGTGCCAGCAGCTCAGGACAGGGGTGGGGGCCCCAGCATTTT; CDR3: CASSSGQGWGPQHF
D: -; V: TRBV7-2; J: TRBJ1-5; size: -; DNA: TGTGCCAGCAGCTTCTCCCAGGGGTTTGGGCAGCCCCAGCATTTT; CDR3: CASSFSQGFGQPQHF
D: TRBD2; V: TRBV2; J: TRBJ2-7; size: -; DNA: TGTGCCAGCGGCTCCACTAGCGGGAGTAACGAGCAGTACTTC; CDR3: CASGSTSGSNEQYF
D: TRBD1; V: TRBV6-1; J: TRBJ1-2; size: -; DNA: TGTGCCAGCAACCCCGACAGGGTCAACTATGGCTACACCTTC; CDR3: CASNPDRVNYGYTF
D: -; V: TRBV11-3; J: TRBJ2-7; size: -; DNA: TGTGCCAGCAGCTTAGATGGGGAGTCCTACGAGCAGTACTTC; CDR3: CASSLDGESYEQYF
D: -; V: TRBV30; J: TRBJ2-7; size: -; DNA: TGTGCCTGGAGTGTAACGGGAGGACAGGGCGAGCAGTACTTC; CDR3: CAWSVTGGQGEQYF
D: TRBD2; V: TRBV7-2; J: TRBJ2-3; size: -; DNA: TGTGCCAGCAGCTTAGGACTAGCGGGGAATACGCAGTATTTT; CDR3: CASSLGLAGNTQYF